This is a list of T cell receptor beta chains from one sample in a study of shared clonotypes between healthy human individuals. Profiled with immunoSEQ multiplex PCR; TCRdb holds only in-frame clones, not every one. The sample lists about 470,000 clones, roughly 83% occurring once. The sequenced sample consisted of PBMCs. The origin of the receptors is a woman between 35 and 50 years old in good health. Some clones in this sample may be carry-over from other donors' samples. CDR3s include the opening cysteine and the closing phenylalanine or tryptophan. Each record gives: D gene, V gene, J gene, clone size, CDR3 DNA, CDR3 protein. D genes are given only for firm matches. Part of the rows lack a size; the others show once, few, many or a class for expanded clones.

D gene: NA; V gene: TRBV7-9; J gene: TRBJ2-2; clone size: NA; CDR3 DNA: TGTGCCAGCAGATCCGACACGCGCACCGGGGAGCTGTTTTTT; CDR3 protein: CASRSDTRTGELFF
D gene: NA; V gene: TRBV7-9; J gene: TRBJ2-7; clone size: NA; CDR3 DNA: TGTGCCACCGACGACCCAGACGGCGCGATGGGATACGAGCAGTACTTC; CDR3 protein: CATDDPDGAMGYEQYF
D gene: TRBD2; V gene: TRBV5-1; J gene: TRBJ2-3; clone size: NA; CDR3 DNA: TGCGCCAGCAGTACCGGGACTAGCGGGACAGATACGCAGTATTTT; CDR3 protein: CASSTGTSGTDTQYF
D gene: TRBD2; V gene: TRBV5-1; J gene: TRBJ2-7; clone size: NA; CDR3 DNA: TGCGCCAGCAGCCGGGGACTAGCGGGAGCCCGATCCTACGAGCAGTACTTC; CDR3 protein: CASSRGLAGARSYEQYF
D gene: TRBD2; V gene: TRBV27; J gene: TRBJ2-3; clone size: NA; CDR3 DNA: TGTGCCAGCAGTGGCCCCGGGACTAACACAGATACGCAGTATTTT; CDR3 protein: CASSGPGTNTDTQYF
D gene: NA; V gene: TRBV19; J gene: TRBJ2-5; clone size: NA; CDR3 DNA: TGTGCCAGTAGTCCGCGCGTGGGACTGGCGACAGAGACCCAGTACTTC; CDR3 protein: CASSPRVGLATETQYF
D gene: NA; V gene: TRBV7-9; J gene: TRBJ2-2; clone size: NA; CDR3 DNA: TGTGCCAGCAGCTTACCCCCAACCGGGGAGCTGTTTTTT; CDR3 protein: CASSLPPTGELFF
D gene: TRBD1; V gene: TRBV6-6; J gene: TRBJ1-4; clone size: once; CDR3 DNA: TGTGCCAGCAGTTACTCACCGGCAGGGGGCGGTGAAAAACTGTTTTTT; CDR3 protein: CASSYSPAGGGEKLFF
D gene: NA; V gene: TRBV4-1; J gene: TRBJ1-1; clone size: NA; CDR3 DNA: TGCGCCAGCAGCCAAGGGGGAGGGCCCACTGAAGCTTTCTTT; CDR3 protein: CASSQGGGPTEAFF
D gene: TRBD1; V gene: TRBV5-1; J gene: TRBJ2-7; clone size: few; CDR3 DNA: TGCGCCAGCAGCTTGGTTGTAGACAGGGGTCTTTACGAGCAGTACTTC; CDR3 protein: CASSLVVDRGLYEQYF
D gene: TRBD2; V gene: TRBV13; J gene: TRBJ2-1; clone size: once; CDR3 DNA: TGTGCCAGCAGCCTGCTGTCCCCGGGACTAGGGGATGAATCCTACAATGAGCAGTTCTTC; CDR3 protein: CASSLLSPGLGDESYNEQFF
D gene: TRBD2; V gene: TRBV7-3; J gene: TRBJ2-1; clone size: NA; CDR3 DNA: TGTGCCAGCAGCCCATGGCAGGGAGGGACGGGCAATGAGCAGTTCTTC; CDR3 protein: CASSPWQGGTGNEQFF
D gene: NA; V gene: TRBV6-1; J gene: TRBJ2-5; clone size: NA; CDR3 DNA: TGTGCCAGCATAGGAGTTAGGTCCTCGGAGGAGACCCAGTACTTC; CDR3 protein: CASIGVRSSEETQYF
D gene: NA; V gene: TRBV7-3; J gene: TRBJ2-3; clone size: NA; CDR3 DNA: TGTGCCAGCAGCTTAACCGGAAACACAGATACGCAGTATTTT; CDR3 protein: CASSLTGNTDTQYF
D gene: TRBD2; V gene: TRBV7-2; J gene: TRBJ2-7; clone size: NA; CDR3 DNA: TGTGCCAGCAGCTTAGCTCCTAGCGGGAACCGAGAGCAGTACTTC; CDR3 protein: CASSLAPSGNREQYF
D gene: TRBD1; V gene: TRBV30; J gene: TRBJ2-5; clone size: once; CDR3 DNA: TGTGCCTGGAGTGTACAGGGGAATCAAGAGACCCAGTACTTC; CDR3 protein: CAWSVQGNQETQYF
D gene: NA; V gene: TRBV28; J gene: TRBJ2-7; clone size: NA; CDR3 DNA: TGTGCCAGCAGACCCCTAATTAGCGGACGCTCCTACGAGCAGTACTTC; CDR3 protein: CASRPLISGRSYEQYF
D gene: TRBD1; V gene: TRBV7-9; J gene: TRBJ1-4; clone size: many; CDR3 DNA: TGTGCCAGCAGCTTAGTGGGACAGGGGGATGAAAAACTGTTTTTT; CDR3 protein: CASSLVGQGDEKLFF
D gene: TRBD2; V gene: TRBV7-6; J gene: TRBJ2-2; clone size: NA; CDR3 DNA: TGTGCCAGCACCAGACTAGCGGCAACGAACACCGGGGAGCTGTTTTTT; CDR3 protein: CASTRLAATNTGELFF
D gene: TRBD2; V gene: TRBV6-5; J gene: TRBJ2-7; clone size: NA; CDR3 DNA: TGTGCCAGCAGTTACTCGCGCCTAGCGGGGTCCGAGCAGTACTTC; CDR3 protein: CASSYSRLAGSEQYF
D gene: NA; V gene: TRBV10-3; J gene: TRBJ2-6; clone size: NA; CDR3 DNA: TGTGCCATCAGTGGTACAGGAGACTCTGGGGCCAACGTCCTGACTTTC; CDR3 protein: CAISGTGDSGANVLTF
D gene: TRBD2; V gene: TRBV15; J gene: TRBJ2-7; clone size: NA; CDR3 DNA: TGTGCCACCAGCAGAGAACACGGGACTAGCGGCTCCTACGAGCAGTACTTC; CDR3 protein: CATSREHGTSGSYEQYF
D gene: NA; V gene: TRBV28; J gene: TRBJ1-1; clone size: few; CDR3 DNA: TGTGCCGGCGTAGACAGACTCACTGAAGCTTTCTTT; CDR3 protein: CAGVDRLTEAFF
D gene: NA; V gene: TRBV6-5; J gene: TRBJ1-1; clone size: NA; CDR3 DNA: TGTGCCAGCAGTTACAGTGGACTCACTGAAGCTTTCTTT; CDR3 protein: CASSYSGLTEAFF
D gene: NA; V gene: TRBV5-4; J gene: TRBJ2-5; clone size: NA; CDR3 DNA: TGTGCCAGCAGGAGCGGCCAAGAGACCCAGTACTTC; CDR3 protein: CASRSGQETQYF
D gene: NA; V gene: TRBV18; J gene: TRBJ1-5; clone size: NA; CDR3 DNA: TGTGCCAGCTCACCAAGAGGGATGGAGCCCCAGCATTTT; CDR3 protein: CASSPRGMEPQHF
D gene: TRBD1; V gene: TRBV6-5; J gene: TRBJ2-7; clone size: NA; CDR3 DNA: TGTGCCAGCAGGGAAACAGGGGGCCCATTTCTCGAGCAGTACTTC; CDR3 protein: CASRETGGPFLEQYF
D gene: NA; V gene: TRBV11-2; J gene: TRBJ2-7; clone size: NA; CDR3 DNA: TGTGCCAGCCTACTTTGGGAAGCGTCAGGTTCCTACGAGCAGTACTTC; CDR3 protein: CASLLWEASGSYEQYF
D gene: TRBD2; V gene: TRBV7-2; J gene: TRBJ2-7; clone size: few; CDR3 DNA: TGTGCCAGCAGCTTTGATAGCGGGAGTCCTTACGAGCAGTACTTC; CDR3 protein: CASSFDSGSPYEQYF
D gene: NA; V gene: TRBV5-1; J gene: TRBJ2-5; clone size: NA; CDR3 DNA: TGCGCCAGCAGCTTGGCCTGGGAGACCCAGTACTTC; CDR3 protein: CASSLAWETQYF
D gene: TRBD2; V gene: TRBV5-4; J gene: TRBJ2-7; clone size: NA; CDR3 DNA: TGTGCCAGCAGCCCCCCGGGGGGAAACCTCTACGAGCAGTACTTC; CDR3 protein: CASSPPGGNLYEQYF
D gene: NA; V gene: TRBV28; J gene: TRBJ2-5; clone size: NA; CDR3 DNA: TGTGCCAGCAGTTTAGGCTATGAGACCCAGTACTTC; CDR3 protein: CASSLGYETQYF
D gene: TRBD1; V gene: TRBV27; J gene: TRBJ1-1; clone size: few; CDR3 DNA: TGTGCCAGCAGTTTATCCTCAGGGGGCACTGAAGCTTTCTTT; CDR3 protein: CASSLSSGGTEAFF
D gene: NA; V gene: TRBV1; J gene: TRBJ2-7; clone size: NA; CDR3 DNA: TGCACCAGCAGCCGACACAAGCAAATAATTCGGTGGCCCTACGAGCAGTACTTC; CDR3 protein: CTSSRHKQIIRWPYEQYF
D gene: NA; V gene: TRBV29-1; J gene: TRBJ1-2; clone size: few; CDR3 DNA: TGCAGCGTTGAATCCTCCTATGGCTACACCTTC; CDR3 protein: CSVESSYGYTF
D gene: NA; V gene: TRBV30; J gene: TRBJ1-2; clone size: NA; CDR3 DNA: TGTGCCTGGAGTGTAACGGAGGTGCGGGGCTACACCTTC; CDR3 protein: CAWSVTEVRGYTF
D gene: NA; V gene: TRBV29-1; J gene: TRBJ1-1; clone size: few; CDR3 DNA: TGCAGCGTTGCGCGGGGGGGTGAAGCTTTCTTT; CDR3 protein: CSVARGGEAFF
D gene: NA; V gene: TRBV7-3; J gene: TRBJ2-1; clone size: NA; CDR3 DNA: TGTGCCAGCAGCTCCAACCCAATGGGCGGGCAGTTCTTC; CDR3 protein: CASSSNPMGGQFF
D gene: NA; V gene: TRBV18; J gene: TRBJ1-1; clone size: NA; CDR3 DNA: TGTGCCAGCTCACCATCGGGGGCTGAAGCTTTCTTT; CDR3 protein: CASSPSGAEAFF
D gene: TRBD2; V gene: TRBV6-1; J gene: TRBJ2-7; clone size: NA; CDR3 DNA: TGTGCCAGCGGTACTAGCGGGAGTAACGAGCAGTACTTC; CDR3 protein: CASGTSGSNEQYF